The 4 T cell receptor beta chains in this list originate from one sample, sequenced in a study of identical twins. TCRdb reprocessed the 5' RACE reads with MiXCR, giving one entry per CDR3 protein. This sample has 500,000 to 700,000 distinct CDR3 sequences, with about 7.6% found just once. This sample was also put to use in a study of yellow fever vaccine responses in identical twins.

Sample: PBMCs. These receptors were taken from a woman under 30 in good health.

This clonotype has a count of ten or more. The chain employs TRBV3-1 and TRBJ2-3; D is perhaps TRBD2 (6 bases). V lost 8 bases, J lost 2 bases, and 14 bases lay in between. The germline V gene has CDR1 LGHDT and CDR2 YNNKEL (reference sequence). The CDR3 has 14 residues. This chain's CDR3 is CASWAGRYTDTQYF. The CDR3 DNA follows: TGTGCCAGCTGGGCGGGGCGCTACACAGATACGCAGTATTTT.

This clonotype was detected only a few times. In DNA form, the CDR3 reads TGCAGTGCTAGAGAGGGGACAGGGAGGGAACAGCCCCAGCATTTT. The encoded protein is CSAREGTGREQPQHF. This sequence joins TRBV20-1 and TRBJ1-5, with 9 bases aligning to TRBD1. From germline, CDR1 is DFQATT and CDR2 SNEGSKA (reference sequence). This CDR3 contains 15 residues. J lost 7 bases, V lost 0 bases, and 7 bases had no gene match.

The sample holds many counts of this clonotype. The rearrangement uses TRBV14 and TRBJ1-1; unclear D gene. This CDR3 is 15 amino acids long. The V and J ends lost 0 bases and 4 bases respectively, with 12 bases between them. The V gene's germline CDR1 is SGHDN and CDR2 FVKESK. The CDR3 region has the DNA TGTGCCAGCAGCCAAGATGGGGAGGTGAGCACTGAAGCTTTCTTT. It encodes CASSQDGEVSTEAFF.

This clonotype was picked up a small number of times. The chain couples TRBV19 to TRBJ2-1, with a weak D call TRBD2 (6 bases). CDR3 length: 14 amino acids. With 7 bases removed from V and 9 bases from J, the gap between germline ends came to 19 bases. Germline V lookup: CDR1 LNHDA, CDR2 SQIVND (reference sequence). The chain's CDR3 is CASTQGGVMGEQFF. The CDR3 DNA sequence: TGTGCCAGTACCCAGGGCGGGGTAATGGGTGAGCAGTTCTTC.